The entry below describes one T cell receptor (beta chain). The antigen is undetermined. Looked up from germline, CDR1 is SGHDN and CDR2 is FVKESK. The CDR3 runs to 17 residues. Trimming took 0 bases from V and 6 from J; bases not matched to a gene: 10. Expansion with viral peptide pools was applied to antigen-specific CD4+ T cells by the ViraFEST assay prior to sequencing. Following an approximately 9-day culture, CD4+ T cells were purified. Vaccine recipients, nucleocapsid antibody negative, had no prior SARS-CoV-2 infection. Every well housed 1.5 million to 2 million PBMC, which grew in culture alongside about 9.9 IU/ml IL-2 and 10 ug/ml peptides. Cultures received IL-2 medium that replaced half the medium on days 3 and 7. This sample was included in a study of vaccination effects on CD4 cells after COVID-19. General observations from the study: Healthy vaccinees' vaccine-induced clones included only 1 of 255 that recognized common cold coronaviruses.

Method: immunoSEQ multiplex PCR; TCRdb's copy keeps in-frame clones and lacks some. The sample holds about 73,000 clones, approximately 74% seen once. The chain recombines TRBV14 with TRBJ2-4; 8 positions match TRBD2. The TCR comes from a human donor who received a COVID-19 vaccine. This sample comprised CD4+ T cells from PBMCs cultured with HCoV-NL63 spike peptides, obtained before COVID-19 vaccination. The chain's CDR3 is CASSQDPGGGTRNIQYF. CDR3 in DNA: TGTGCCAGCAGCCAAGATCCGGGAGGGGGGACGCGAAACATTCAGTACTTC.